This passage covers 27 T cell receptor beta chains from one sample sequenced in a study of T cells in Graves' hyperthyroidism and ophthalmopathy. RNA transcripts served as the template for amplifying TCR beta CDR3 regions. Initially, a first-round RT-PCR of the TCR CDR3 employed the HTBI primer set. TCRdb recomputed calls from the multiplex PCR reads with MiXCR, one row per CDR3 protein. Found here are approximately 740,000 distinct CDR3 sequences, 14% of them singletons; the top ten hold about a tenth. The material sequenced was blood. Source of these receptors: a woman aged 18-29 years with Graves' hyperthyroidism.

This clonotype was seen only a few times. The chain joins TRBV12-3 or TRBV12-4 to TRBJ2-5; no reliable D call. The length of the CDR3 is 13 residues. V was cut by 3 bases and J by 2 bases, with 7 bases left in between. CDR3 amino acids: CASSFVPQETQYF. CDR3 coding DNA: TGTGCCAGCAGTTTCGTTCCACAAGAGACCCAGTACTTC.

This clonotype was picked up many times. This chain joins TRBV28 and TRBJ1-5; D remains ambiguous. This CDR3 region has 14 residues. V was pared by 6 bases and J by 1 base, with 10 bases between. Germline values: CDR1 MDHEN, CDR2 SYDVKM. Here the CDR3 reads CASSPPGSNQPQHF. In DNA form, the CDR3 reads TGTGCCAGCAGCCCACCCGGGAGCAATCAGCCCCAGCATTTT.

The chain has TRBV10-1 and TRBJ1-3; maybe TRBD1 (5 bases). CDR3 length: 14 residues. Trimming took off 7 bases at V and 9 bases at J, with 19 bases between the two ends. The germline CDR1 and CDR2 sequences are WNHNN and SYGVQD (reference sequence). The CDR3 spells CASTGTQDGGTIYF. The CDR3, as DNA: TGCGCCAGCACCGGGACGCAAGATGGGGGCACCATATATTTT.

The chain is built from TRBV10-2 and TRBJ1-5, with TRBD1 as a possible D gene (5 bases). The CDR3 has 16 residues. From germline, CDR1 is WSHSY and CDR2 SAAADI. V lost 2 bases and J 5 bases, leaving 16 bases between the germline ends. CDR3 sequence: CASSERVGASDQPQHF. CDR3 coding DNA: TGCGCCAGCAGTGAGAGGGTAGGGGCCTCAGATCAGCCCCAGCATTTT.

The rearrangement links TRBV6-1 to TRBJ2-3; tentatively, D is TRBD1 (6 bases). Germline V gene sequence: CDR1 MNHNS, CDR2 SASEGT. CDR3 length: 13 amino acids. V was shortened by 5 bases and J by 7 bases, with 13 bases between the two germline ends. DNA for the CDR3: TGTGCCAGCAGTCAAGGGACAACTCATACGCAGTATTTT. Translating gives CASSQGTTHTQYF.

The CDR3 DNA reads TGTGCCAGCAGCTATTCCGGACAGGAGGACGTAGATAGCAATCAGCCCCAGCATTTT. This gives the protein CASSYSGQEDVDSNQPQHF. The chain joins TRBV6-2 or TRBV6-3 to TRBJ1-5, with 7 bases that match TRBD1. The CDR3 sequence is 19 residues long. Per germline, CDR1 MNHEY and CDR2 SVGEGT. Trimming at V came to 6 bases and at J to 0 bases, leaving 17 bases not matched to a gene.

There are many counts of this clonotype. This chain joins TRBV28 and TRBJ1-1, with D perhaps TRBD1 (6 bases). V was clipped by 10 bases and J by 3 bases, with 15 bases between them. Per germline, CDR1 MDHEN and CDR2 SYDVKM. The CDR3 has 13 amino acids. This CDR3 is CATERGEDTEAFF. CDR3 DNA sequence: TGTGCCACCGAAAGGGGGGAAGACACTGAAGCTTTCTTT.

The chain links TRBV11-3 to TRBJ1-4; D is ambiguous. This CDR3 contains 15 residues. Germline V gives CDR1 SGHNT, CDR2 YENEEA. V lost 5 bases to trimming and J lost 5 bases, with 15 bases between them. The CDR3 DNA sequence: TGTGCCAGCAGCCCCGGACGGAGGATAAATGAAAAACTGTTTTTT. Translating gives CASSPGRRINEKLFF.

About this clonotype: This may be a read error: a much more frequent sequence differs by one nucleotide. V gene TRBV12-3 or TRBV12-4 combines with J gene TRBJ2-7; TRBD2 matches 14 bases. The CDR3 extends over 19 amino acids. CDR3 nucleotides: TGTGCCAGCAGGTTAGGACCGGGACTAGCGGGAGCCTCCTCCTACGAGCAGTACTTC. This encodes CASRLGPGLAGASSYEQYF.

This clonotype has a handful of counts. The CDR3 DNA reads TGTGCCAGCAGCTTAGACGCGGGGGCGTTGCATGGCTACACCTTC. Its protein product is CASSLDAGALHGYTF. The chain employs TRBV7-9 and TRBJ1-2; D is possibly TRBD1 (6 bases). Deletions cut 1 base from V and 6 bases from J, with 15 bases between. The germline V gene has CDR1 SEHNR and CDR2 FQNEAQ (reference sequence). The CDR3 is 15 amino acids.

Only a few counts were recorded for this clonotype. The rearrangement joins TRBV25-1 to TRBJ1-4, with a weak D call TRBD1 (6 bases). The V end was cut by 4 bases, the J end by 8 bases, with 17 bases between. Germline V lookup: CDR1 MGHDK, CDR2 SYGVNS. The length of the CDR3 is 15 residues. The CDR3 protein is CASSARGRQGEKLFF. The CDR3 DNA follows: TGTGCCAGCAGTGCTCGGGGGCGCCAGGGGGAAAAACTGTTTTTT.

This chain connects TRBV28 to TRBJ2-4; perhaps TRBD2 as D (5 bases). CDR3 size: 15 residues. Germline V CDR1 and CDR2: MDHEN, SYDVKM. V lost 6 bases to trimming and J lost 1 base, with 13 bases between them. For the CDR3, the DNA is TGTGCCAGCAGCCCGGGGAGCGATGCCAAAAACATTCAGTACTTC. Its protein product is CASSPGSDAKNIQYF.

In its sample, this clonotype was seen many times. The CDR3 is CASSFYRSRTEAFF. CDR3 DNA sequence: TGTGCCAGCAGCTTTTACAGGTCGAGGACTGAAGCTTTCTTT. The chain couples TRBV11-2 to TRBJ1-1, with D maybe TRBD1 (5 bases). CDR1 is SGHAT and CDR2 is FQNNGV in the germline V gene. The V gene lost 3 bases and the J gene lost 5 bases, with 13 bases spanning the gap. This CDR3 has 14 residues.

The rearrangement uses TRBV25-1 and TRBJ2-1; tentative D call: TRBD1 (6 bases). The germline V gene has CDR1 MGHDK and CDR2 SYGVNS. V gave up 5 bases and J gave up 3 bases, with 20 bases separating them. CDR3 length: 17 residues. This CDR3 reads CASSPSLPQGYYNEQFF. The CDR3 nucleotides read TGTGCCAGCAGTCCCTCTCTCCCACAGGGATACTACAATGAGCAGTTCTTC.

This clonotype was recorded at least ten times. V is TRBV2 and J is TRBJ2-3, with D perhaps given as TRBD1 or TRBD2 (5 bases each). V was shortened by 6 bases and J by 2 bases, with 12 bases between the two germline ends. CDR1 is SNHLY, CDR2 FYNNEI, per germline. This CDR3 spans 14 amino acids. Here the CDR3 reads CASSGTVDTDTQYF. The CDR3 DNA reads TGTGCCAGCAGCGGGACGGTGGACACAGATACGCAGTATTTT.

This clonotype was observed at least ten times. As DNA, the CDR3 is TGTGCCAGCTCACCCTCGAGCGGGAGTCCCACAGATACGCAGTATTTT. Amino acids: CASSPSSGSPTDTQYF. This chain uses TRBV18 with TRBJ2-3; 8 positions agree with TRBD2. Germline V CDR1 and CDR2: KGHSH, LQKENI. This CDR3 region has 16 residues. Losses at the gene ends were 3 bases for V and 2 bases for J; bases not matched to a gene: 7.

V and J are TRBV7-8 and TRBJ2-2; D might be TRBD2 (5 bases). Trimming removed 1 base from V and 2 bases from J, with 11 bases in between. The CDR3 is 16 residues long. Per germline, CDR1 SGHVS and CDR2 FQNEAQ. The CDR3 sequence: CASSLGRALNTGELFF. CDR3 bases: TGTGCCAGCAGCTTAGGGCGGGCCTTAAACACCGGGGAGCTGTTTTTT. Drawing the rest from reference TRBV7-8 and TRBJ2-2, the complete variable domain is GAGVSQSPRYKVAKRGQDVALRCDPISGHVSLFWYQQALGQGPEFLTYFQNEAQLDKSGLPSDRFFAERPEGSVSTLKIQRTQQEDSAVYLCASSLGRALNTGELFFGEGSRLTVL.

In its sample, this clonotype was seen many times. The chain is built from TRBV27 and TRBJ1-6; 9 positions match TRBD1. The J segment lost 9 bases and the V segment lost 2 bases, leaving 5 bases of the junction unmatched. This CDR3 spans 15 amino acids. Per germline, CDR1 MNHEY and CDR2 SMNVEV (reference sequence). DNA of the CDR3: TGTGCCAGCAGTTTAGGGGGACAGGGCAGTTCACCCCTCCACTTT. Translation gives CASSLGGQGSSPLHF.

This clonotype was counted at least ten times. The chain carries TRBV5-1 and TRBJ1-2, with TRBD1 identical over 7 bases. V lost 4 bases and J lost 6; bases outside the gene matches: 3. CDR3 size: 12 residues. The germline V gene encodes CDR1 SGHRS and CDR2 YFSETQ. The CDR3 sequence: CASSPGQNGYTF. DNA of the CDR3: TGCGCCAGCAGCCCGGGACAGAATGGCTACACCTTC.

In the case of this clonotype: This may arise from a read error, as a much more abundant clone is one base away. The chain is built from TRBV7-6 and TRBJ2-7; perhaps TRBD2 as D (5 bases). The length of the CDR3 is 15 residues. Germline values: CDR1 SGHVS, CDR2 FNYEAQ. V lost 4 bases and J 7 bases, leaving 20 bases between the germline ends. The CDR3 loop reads CASSSWTEAFDEQYF. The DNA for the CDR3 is TGTGCCAGCAGCTCCTGGACTGAAGCTTTTGATGAGCAGTACTTC.

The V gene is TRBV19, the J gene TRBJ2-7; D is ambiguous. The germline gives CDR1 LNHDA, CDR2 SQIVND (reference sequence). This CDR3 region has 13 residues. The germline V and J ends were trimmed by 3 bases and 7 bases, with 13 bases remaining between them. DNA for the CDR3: TGTGCCAGTAGTATCCTCTCATTCGGGGAGCAGTACTTC. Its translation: CASSILSFGEQYF. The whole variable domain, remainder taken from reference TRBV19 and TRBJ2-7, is DGGITQSPKYLFRKEGQNVTLSCEQNLNHDAMYWYRQDPGQGLRLIYYSQIVNDFQKGDIAEGYSVSREKKESFPLTVTSAQKNPTAFYLCASSILSFGEQYFGPGTRLTVT.

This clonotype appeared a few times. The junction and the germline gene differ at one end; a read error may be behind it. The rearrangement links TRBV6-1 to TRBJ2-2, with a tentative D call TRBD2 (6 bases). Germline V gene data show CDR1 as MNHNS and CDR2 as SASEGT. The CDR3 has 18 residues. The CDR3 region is CASIKRGGISKNTGELFF. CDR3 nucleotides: TGTGCCAGCATCAAACGGGGCGGGATATCGAAAAACACCGGGGAGCTGTTCTTT.

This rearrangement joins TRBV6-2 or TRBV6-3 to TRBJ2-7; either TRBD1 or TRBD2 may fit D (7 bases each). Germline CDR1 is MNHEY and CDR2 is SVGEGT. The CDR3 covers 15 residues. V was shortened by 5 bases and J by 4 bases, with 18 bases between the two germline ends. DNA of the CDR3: TGTGCCAGCAGTACTGGGGCAGGGGGGGAGTACGAGCAGTACTTC. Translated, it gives CASSTGAGGEYEQYF.

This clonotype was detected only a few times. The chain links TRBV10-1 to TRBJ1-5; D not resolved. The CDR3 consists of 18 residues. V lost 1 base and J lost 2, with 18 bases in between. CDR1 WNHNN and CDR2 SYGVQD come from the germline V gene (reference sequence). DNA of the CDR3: TGCGCCAGCAGTGAGTTATTACTGGAGGGCTTGGGCAATCAGCCCCAGCATTTT. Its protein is CASSELLLEGLGNQPQHF.

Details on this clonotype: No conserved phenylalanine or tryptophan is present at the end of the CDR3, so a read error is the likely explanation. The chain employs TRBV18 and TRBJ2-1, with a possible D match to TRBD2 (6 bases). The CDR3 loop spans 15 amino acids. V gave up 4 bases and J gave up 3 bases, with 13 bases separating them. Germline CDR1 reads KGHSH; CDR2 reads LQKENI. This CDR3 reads CASSRLVRDYNEQFV. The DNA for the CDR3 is TGTGCCAGCTCACGACTAGTGAGGGACTACAATGAGCAGTTCGTC.

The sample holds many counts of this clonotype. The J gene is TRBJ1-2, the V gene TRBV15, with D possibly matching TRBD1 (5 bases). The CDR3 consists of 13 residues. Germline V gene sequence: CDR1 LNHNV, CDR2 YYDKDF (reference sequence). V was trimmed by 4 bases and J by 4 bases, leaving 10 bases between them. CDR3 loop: CATSTPTVYGYTF. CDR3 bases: TGTGCCACCAGCACCCCGACAGTCTATGGCTACACCTTC.

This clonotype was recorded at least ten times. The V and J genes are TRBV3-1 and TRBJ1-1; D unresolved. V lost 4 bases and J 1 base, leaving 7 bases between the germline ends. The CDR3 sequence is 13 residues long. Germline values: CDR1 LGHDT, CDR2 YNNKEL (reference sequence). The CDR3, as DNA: TGTGCCAGCAGCCGGACCAGGAACACTGAAGCTTTCTTT. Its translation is CASSRTRNTEAFF.